This T cell receptor (beta chain) derives from a study of cytomegalovirus exposure and HLA in healthy donors. Looking at the study overall: As released early, the data held approximately 80 million unique TCRs from HLA-typed donors. Points from the study as a whole: Sequencing likely produced, as an artifact, a cluster of highly shared sequence variants. In an earlier analysis, most TCR beta V segments were productive about 87% or about 30% of the time. In terms of immune exposure information, only CMV serostatus was available.

For this clone: The antigen is not known.

Researchers ran the PCR with 60 Vbeta and 13 Jbeta primers. Only in-frame clones appear in the TCRdb table, and some are missing; sequencing was by immunoSEQ multiplex PCR. The repertoire has over 70,000 clones, approximately 76% of them found once; the top ten carry about 1.4%. The source material was PBMCs. This TCR was sampled from a male donor in good health and CMV-seronegative.

The CDR3 DNA reads as TGTGCCACCAGCAGAGGCAGCGGCACAGATACGCAGTATTTT. Translated: CATSRGSGTDTQYF. The chain links TRBV15 to TRBJ2-3; D remains ambiguous. The CDR3 is made up of 14 amino acids. V dropped 1 base and J dropped 1 base, with 6 bases sitting between them. Germline CDR1 and CDR2: LNHNV and YYDKDF (reference sequence).